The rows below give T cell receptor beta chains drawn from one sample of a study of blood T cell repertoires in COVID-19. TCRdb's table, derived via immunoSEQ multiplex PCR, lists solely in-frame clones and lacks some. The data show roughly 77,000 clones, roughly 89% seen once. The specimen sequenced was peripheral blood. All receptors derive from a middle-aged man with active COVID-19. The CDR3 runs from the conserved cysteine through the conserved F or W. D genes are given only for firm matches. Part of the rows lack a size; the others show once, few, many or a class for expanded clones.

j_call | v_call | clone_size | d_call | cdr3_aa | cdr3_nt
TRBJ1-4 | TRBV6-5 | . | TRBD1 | CASSWQGGSSSLFF | TGTGCCAGCAGTTGGCAGGGGGGTAGTAGTTCTCTGTTTTTT
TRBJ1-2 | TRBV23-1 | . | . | CASTPRRGGLPYGYTF | TGCGCCAGCACCCCTCGCCGGGGGGGGTTACCTTATGGCTACACCTTC
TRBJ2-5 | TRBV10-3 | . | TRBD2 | CAISYGLAGSDRETQYF | TGTGCCATCAGCTACGGATTAGCGGGATCTGACCGGGAGACCCAGTACTTC
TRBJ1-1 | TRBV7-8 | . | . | CASSRGGTEAFF | TGTGCCAGCAGCCGCGGAGGCACTGAAGCTTTCTTT
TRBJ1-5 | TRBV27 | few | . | CASSLSSNQPQHF | TGTGCCAGCAGTTTGAGTAGCAATCAGCCCCAGCATTTT
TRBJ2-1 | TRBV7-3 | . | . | CASSLTAGWDNEQFF | TGTGCCAGCAGCTTAACGGCAGGGTGGGACAATGAGCAGTTCTTC
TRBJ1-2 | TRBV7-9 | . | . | CASSFGVQDYGYTF | TGTGCCAGCAGCTTCGGGGTCCAGGACTATGGCTACACCTTC
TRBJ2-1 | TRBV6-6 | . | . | CASSSQGLTNEQFF | TGTGCCAGCAGTTCCCAGGGTTTGACCAATGAGCAGTTCTTC
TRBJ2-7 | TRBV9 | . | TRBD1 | CASSGGQVSYEQYF | TGTGCCAGCAGCGGAGGACAGGTCTCCTACGAGCAGTACTTC
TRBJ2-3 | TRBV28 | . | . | CASSSPGDTDTQYF | TGTGCCAGCAGTTCCCCAGGGGACACAGATACGCAGTATTTT
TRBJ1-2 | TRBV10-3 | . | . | CAISLDRSNYGYTF | TGTGCCATCAGTTTAGACAGATCTAACTATGGCTACACCTTC
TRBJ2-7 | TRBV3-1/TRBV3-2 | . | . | CASSSGPDSSYEQYF | TGTGCCAGCAGTTCCGGGCCGGACAGCTCCTACGAGCAGTACTTC
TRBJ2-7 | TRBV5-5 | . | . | CASSLEPVPVREQYF | TGTGCCAGCAGCTTGGAGCCGGTACCTGTGCGGGAGCAGTACTTC
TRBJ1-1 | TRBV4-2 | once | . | CASSLHPAEGTEAFF | TGTGCCAGCAGCCTTCATCCGGCCGAGGGCACTGAAGCTTTCTTT
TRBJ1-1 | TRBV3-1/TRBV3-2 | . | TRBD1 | CASSPGDRGGGNTEAFF | TGTGCCAGCAGCCCTGGGGACAGGGGCGGTGGGAACACTGAAGCTTTCTTT
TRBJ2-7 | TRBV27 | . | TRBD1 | CASSPWDRAYEQYF | TGTGCCAGCAGTCCATGGGACAGGGCCTACGAGCAGTACTTC
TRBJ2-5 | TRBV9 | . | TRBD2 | CASSVALSPSGGPGAQYF | TGTGCCAGCAGCGTAGCTCTTTCGCCTAGCGGGGGCCCGGGGGCCCAGTACTTC
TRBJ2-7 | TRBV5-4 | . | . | CASSLWDFHSYEQYF | TGTGCCAGCAGCTTGTGGGACTTCCACTCCTACGAGCAGTACTTC
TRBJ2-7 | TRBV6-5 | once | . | CASSYSTGMSYEQYF | TGTGCCAGCAGTTACTCGACAGGTATGTCCTACGAGCAGTACTTC
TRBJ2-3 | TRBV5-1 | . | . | CASSLGSALEKTQYF | TGCGCCAGCAGCTTGGGCTCTGCCTTAGAGAAGACGCAGTATTTT
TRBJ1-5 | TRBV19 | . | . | CASSLQGSNQPQHF | TGTGCCAGTAGTCTCCAGGGTTCAAATCAGCCCCAGCATTTT
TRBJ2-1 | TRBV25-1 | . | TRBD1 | CASSEKGQGIDEQFF | TGTGCCAGCAGTGAAAAGGGACAGGGGATCGATGAGCAGTTCTTC
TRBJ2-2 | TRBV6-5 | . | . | CASRWRGRTGELFF | TGTGCCAGCCGGTGGAGGGGGCGCACCGGGGAGCTGTTTTTT
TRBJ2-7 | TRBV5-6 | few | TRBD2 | CASSLIAGLGASYEQYF | TGTGCCAGCAGCCTAATAGCGGGTTTAGGGGCTTCCTACGAGCAGTACTTC
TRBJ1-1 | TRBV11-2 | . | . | CASRSPSGGSTEAFF | TGTGCCAGCAGGTCCCCATCCGGGGGGTCCACTGAAGCTTTCTTT
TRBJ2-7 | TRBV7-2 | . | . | CASSHPGLLYEQYF | TGTGCCAGCAGCCACCCGGGACTTCTCTACGAGCAGTACTTC
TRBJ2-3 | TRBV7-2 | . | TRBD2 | CASSLGGGAGDTQYF | TGTGCCAGCAGCTTAGGCGGGGGGGCGGGAGATACGCAGTATTTT
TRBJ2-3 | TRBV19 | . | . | CASSISFWRGDTQYF | TGTGCCAGTAGTATTAGTTTTTGGCGGGGAGATACGCAGTATTTT
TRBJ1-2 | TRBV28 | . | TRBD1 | CASSPPGTGGIYTF | TGTGCCAGCAGCCCTCCCGGGACAGGAGGTATCTACACCTTC